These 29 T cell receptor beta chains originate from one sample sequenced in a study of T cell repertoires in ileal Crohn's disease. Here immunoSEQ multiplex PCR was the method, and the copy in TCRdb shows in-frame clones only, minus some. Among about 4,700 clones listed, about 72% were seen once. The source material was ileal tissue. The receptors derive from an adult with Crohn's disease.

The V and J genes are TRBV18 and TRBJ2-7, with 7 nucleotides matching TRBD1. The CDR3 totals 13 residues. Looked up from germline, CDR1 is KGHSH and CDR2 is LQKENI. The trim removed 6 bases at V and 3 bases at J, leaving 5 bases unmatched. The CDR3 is CASSRDSLYEQYF. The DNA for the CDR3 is TGTGCCAGCTCTCGGGACAGCCTCTACGAGCAGTACTTC.

CDR3 sequence: CASSEATGGGEKLFF. In nucleotides, the CDR3 is TGTGCCAGCAGTGAAGCAACAGGGGGGGGAGAAAAACTGTTTTTT. The J gene is TRBJ1-4, the V gene TRBV6-1; 8 nucleotides agree with TRBD1. This CDR3 is built from 15 residues. V shed 0 bases and J 8 bases; nucleotides not matched to a gene: 5. Germline CDR1 is MNHNS and CDR2 is SASEGT.

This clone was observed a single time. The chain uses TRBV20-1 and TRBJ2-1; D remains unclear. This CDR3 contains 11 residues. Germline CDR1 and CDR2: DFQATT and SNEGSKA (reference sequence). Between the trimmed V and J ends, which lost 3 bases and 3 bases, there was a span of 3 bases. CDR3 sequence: CSASLYNEQFF. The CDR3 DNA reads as TGCAGTGCTAGCCTCTACAATGAGCAGTTCTTC.

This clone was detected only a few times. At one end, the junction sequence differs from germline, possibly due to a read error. Written as DNA, the CDR3 is TGTGCCACTAGCACGCGGTTGAGTGGTCAGCCCCAGCATTTT. Residues: CATSTRLSGQPQHF. The V and J genes are TRBV15 and TRBJ1-5, with D hard to call. CDR3 length: 14 amino acids. CDR1 is LNHNV, CDR2 YYDKDF, per germline (reference sequence).

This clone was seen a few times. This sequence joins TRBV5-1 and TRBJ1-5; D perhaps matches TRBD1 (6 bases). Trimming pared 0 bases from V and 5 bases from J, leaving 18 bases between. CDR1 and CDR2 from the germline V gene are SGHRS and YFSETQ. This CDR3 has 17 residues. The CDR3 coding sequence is TGCGCCAGCAGCTTGGATGGTTCTAGGACAGCCGATCAGCCCCAGCATTTT. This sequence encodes CASSLDGSRTADQPQHF.

The CDR3 nucleotides are TGCGCCAGCAGCTTTATAGACTTTCCGAACACTGAAGCTTTCTTT. Residues: CASSFIDFPNTEAFF. The gene calls are TRBV5-1 and TRBJ1-1; D is undetermined. The ends were cut back, 2 bases at V and 1 base at J, with 12 bases in the middle. CDR3 length equals 15 residues. Germline CDR1 is SGHRS and CDR2 is YFSETQ.

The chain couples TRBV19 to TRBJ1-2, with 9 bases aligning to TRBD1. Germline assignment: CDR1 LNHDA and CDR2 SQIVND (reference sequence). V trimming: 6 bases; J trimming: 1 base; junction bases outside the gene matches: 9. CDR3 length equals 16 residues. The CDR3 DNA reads TGTGCCAGTAGCAAAACAGGGGGCCAGGTTAACTATGGCTACACCTTC. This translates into CASSKTGGQVNYGYTF.

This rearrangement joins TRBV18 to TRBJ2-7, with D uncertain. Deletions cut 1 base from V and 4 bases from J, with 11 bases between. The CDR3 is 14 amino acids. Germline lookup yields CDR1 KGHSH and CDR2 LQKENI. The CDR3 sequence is CASSPQAGSYEQYF. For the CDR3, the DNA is TGTGCCAGCTCACCACAGGCAGGATCATACGAGCAGTACTTC.

The CDR3 protein is CASSSGGPVGAFF. The CDR3 DNA follows: TGTGCCAGCAGTTCAGGGGGACCTGTTGGAGCTTTCTTT. V is TRBV6-5 and J is TRBJ1-1, with 7 bases that match TRBD1. This CDR3 has 13 amino acids. V lost 4 bases and J lost 10; bases outside the gene matches: 9. Per germline, CDR1 MNHEY and CDR2 SVGAGI.

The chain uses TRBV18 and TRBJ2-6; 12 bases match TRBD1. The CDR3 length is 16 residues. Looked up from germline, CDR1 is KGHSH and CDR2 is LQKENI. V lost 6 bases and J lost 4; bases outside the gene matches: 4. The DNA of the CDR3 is TGTGCCAGCTCGGGACAGGGGGCTGCCGGGGCCAACGTCCTGACTTTC. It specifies CASSGQGAAGANVLTF.

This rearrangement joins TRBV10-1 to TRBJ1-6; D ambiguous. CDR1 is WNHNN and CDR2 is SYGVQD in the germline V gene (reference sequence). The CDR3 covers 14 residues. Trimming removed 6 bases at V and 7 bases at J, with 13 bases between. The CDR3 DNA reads TGCGCCAGCAGCCTCGGAGGAGCGAATTCACCCCTCCACTTT. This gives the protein CASSLGGANSPLHF.

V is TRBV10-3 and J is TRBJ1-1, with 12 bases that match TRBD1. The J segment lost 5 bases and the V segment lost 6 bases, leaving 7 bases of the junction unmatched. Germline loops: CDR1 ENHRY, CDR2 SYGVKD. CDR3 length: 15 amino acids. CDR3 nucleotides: TGTGCCATCAGCACCCCGGGACAGGGGGCAACTGAAGCTTTCTTT. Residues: CAISTPGQGATEAFF.

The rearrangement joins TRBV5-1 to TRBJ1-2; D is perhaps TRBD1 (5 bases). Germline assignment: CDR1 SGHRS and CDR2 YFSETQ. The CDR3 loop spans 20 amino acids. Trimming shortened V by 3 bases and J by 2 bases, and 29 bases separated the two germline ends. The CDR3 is CASSSTVALLGGDPNYGYTF. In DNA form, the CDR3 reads TGCGCCAGCAGCTCAACCGTAGCACTTTTGGGGGGGGATCCCAACTATGGCTACACCTTC.

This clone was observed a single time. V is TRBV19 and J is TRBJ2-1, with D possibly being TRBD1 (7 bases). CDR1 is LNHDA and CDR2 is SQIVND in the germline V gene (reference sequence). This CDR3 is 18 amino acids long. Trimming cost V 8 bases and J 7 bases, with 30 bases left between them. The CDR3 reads CASGPVPFDRAGGNEQFF. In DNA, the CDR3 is TGTGCCAGTGGCCCGGTTCCCTTCGACAGGGCTGGGGGGAATGAGCAGTTCTTC.

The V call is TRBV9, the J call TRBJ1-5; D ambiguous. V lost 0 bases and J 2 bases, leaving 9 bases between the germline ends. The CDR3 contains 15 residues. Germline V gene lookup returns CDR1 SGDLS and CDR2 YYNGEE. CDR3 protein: CASSVGQGGNQPQHF. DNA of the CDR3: TGTGCCAGCAGCGTAGGGCAAGGAGGCAATCAGCCCCAGCATTTT. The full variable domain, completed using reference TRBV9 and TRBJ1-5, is DSGVTQTPKHLITATGQRVTLRCSPRSGDLSVYWYQQSLDQGLQFLIQYYNGEERAKGNILERFSAQQFPDLHSELNLSSLELGDSALYFCASSVGQGGNQPQHFGDGTRLSIL.

The CDR3 region is CASSGPTGGGNQPQHF. For the CDR3, the DNA is TGTGCCAGCAGTGGCCCGACAGGGGGCGGCAATCAGCCCCAGCATTTT. The V call is TRBV2, the J call TRBJ1-5; 10 nucleotides agree with TRBD1. Trimming at V came to 4 bases and at J to 2 bases, leaving 5 bases not matched to a gene. CDR3 size: 16 residues. Germline assignment: CDR1 SNHLY and CDR2 FYNNEI.

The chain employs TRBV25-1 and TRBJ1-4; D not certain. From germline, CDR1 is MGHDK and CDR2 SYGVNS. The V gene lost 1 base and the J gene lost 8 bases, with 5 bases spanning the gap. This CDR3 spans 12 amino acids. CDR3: CASSESGEKLFF. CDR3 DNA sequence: TGTGCCAGCAGTGAATCGGGGGAAAAACTGTTTTTT.

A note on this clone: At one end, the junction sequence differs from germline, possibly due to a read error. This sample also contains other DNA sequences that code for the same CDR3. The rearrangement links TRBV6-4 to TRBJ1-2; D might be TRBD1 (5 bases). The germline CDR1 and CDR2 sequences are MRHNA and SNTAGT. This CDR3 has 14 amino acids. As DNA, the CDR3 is TGTGCTAGCAGTGACTCGGACACTGGGGTCGGCTACACCTTC. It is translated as CASSDSDTGVGYTF.

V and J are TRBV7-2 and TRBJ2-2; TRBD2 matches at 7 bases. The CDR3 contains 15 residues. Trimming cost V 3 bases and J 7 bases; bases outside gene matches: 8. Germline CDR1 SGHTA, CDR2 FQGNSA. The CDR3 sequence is CASSLVGGSVGELFF. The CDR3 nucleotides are TGTGCCAGCAGCTTGGTGGGGGGGTCGGTCGGGGAGCTGTTTTTT.

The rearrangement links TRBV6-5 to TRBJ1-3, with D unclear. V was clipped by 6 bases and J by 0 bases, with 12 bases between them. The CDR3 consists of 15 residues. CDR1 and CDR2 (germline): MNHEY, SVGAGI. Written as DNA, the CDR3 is TGTGCCAGCAGGTTGAGCTCCCTCTCTGGAAACACCATATATTTT. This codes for CASRLSSLSGNTIYF.

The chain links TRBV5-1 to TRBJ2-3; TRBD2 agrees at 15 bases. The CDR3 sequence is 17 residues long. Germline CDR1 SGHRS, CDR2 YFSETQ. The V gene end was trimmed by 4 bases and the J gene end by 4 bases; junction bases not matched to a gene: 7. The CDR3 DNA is TGCGCCAGCAGCCGGAGGACTAGCGGGGGGGCTTCAGATACGCAGTATTTT. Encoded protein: CASSRRTSGGASDTQYF.

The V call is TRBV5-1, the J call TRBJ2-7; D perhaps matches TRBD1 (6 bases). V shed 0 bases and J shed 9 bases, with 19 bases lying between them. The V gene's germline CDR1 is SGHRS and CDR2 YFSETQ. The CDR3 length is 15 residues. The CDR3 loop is CASSLGGTNRNVQYF. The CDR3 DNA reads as TGCGCCAGCAGCTTGGGGGGGACAAACCGCAACGTGCAGTACTTC.

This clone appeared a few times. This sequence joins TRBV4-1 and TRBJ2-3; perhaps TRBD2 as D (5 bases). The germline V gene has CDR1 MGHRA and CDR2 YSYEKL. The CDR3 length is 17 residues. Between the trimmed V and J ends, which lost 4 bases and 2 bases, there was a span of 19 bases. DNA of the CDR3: TGCGCCAGCAGCCGACTTACGGGAATTGCCAACACAGATACGCAGTATTTT. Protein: CASSRLTGIANTDTQYF.

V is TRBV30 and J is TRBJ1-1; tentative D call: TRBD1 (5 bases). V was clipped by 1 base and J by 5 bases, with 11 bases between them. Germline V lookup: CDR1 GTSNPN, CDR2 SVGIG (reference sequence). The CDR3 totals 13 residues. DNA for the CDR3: TGTGCCTGGAGTGCCAGCGGGGGTACTGAAGCTTTCTTT. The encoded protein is CAWSASGGTEAFF.

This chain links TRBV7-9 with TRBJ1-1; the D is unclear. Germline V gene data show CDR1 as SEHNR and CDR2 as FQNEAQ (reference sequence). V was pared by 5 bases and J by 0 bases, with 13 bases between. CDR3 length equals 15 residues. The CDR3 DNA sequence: TGTGCCAGCAGCCCTTATAGAGCGGTGAACACTGAAGCTTTCTTT. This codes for CASSPYRAVNTEAFF.

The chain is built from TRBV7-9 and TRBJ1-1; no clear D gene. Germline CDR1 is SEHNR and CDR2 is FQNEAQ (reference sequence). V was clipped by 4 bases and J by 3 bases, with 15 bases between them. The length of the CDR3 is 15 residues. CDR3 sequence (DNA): TGTGCCAGCAGCTCATTTCGGGCGGGAGACACTGAAGCTTTCTTT. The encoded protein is CASSSFRAGDTEAFF.

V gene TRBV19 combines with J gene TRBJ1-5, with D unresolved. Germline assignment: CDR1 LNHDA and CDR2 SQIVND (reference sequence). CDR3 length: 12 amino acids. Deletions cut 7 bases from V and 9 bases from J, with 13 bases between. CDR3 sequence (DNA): TGTGCCAGTACTGACGGGGTCTGGCCCCAGCATTTT. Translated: CASTDGVWPQHF.

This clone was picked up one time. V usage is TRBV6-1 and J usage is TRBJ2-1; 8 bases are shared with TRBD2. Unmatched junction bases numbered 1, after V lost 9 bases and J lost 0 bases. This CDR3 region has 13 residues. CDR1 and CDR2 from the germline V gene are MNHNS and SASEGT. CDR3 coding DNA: TGTGCCAGTCTAGCGGGCTCCTACAATGAGCAGTTCTTC. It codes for CASLAGSYNEQFF.

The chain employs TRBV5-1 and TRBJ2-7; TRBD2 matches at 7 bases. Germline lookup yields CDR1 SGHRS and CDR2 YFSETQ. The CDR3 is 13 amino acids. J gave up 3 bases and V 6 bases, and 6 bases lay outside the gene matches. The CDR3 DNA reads TGCGCCAGCAATGAAGGCGGGAGCTACGAGCAGTACTTC. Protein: CASNEGGSYEQYF.